Each of the 10 T cell receptor beta chains below was sequenced from the same sample in a study of graft-versus-host responses after intestinal transplantation (dated by TCRdb to about 2021). The sample's time point, from its label and the paper: cells obtained before transplantation from donor or recipient. Preparation of the library involved the immunoSEQ multiplex PCR assay. This is the immuneACCESS table as TCRdb keeps it, with only in-frame sequences that have V and J called. A part of the clones is gone; compared with another copy, unresolved V genes explain less than half, and the rest is unexplained. The sample profile shows roughly 10,000 clones; 31% of them were found once. The ten largest make up over 1.5% of the sample. Here the sequenced sample was alloreactive CD4+ T cells from a mixed lymphocyte reaction culture, taken before transplantation. The cell subset or site label, read with the paper, signifies: CFSE-low proliferating T cells sorted from approximately 6-day pre-transplant mixed lymphocyte reaction (GvH or HvG direction). Receptor source: a human patient who was an organ donor for intestinal transplantation.

This clone has more than one count but fewer than ten. The rearrangement joins TRBV5-4 to TRBJ1-2; the D gene is possibly TRBD1 (6 bases). The V gene's germline CDR1 is SGHNT and CDR2 YYREEE (reference sequence). The CDR3 loop spans 16 amino acids. V lost 4 bases, J lost 6 bases, and 22 bases lay in between. The CDR3 DNA is TGTGCCAGCAGCCAAGAAGTGGTAGGGGGGGGAAATGGCTACACCTTC. Translation gives CASSQEVVGGGNGYTF.

The V gene is TRBV4-1, the J gene TRBJ2-3, with D possibly matching TRBD2 (6 bases). V was cut by 1 base and J by 10 bases, with 12 bases left in between. The CDR3 contains 13 residues. The V gene's germline CDR1 is MGHRA and CDR2 YSYEKL. In DNA form, the CDR3 reads TGCGCCAGCAGCCAAGGATTGCTAGCGCCGCAGTATTTT. Translating gives CASSQGLLAPQYF.

As concerns this clone: A junction end diverges from the germline sequence, so it may reflect a read error. V gene TRBV5-6 combines with J gene TRBJ2-7; 7 bases map to TRBD1. The CDR3 spans 14 residues. Germline CDR1 reads SGHDT; CDR2 reads YYEEEE. CDR3 DNA sequence: TGTGCCAGCAGCTTTGGGACAGTTTCCTGCGAGCAGTACTTC. This sequence encodes CASSFGTVSCEQYF.

The J gene is TRBJ2-7, the V gene TRBV5-1; a weak D match, TRBD1 (5 bases). The germline V gene encodes CDR1 SGHRS and CDR2 YFSETQ. There are 17 residues in the CDR3. V lost 1 base, J lost 1 base, and 18 bases lay in between. The CDR3 coding sequence is TGCGCCAGCAGCTTGAGACAGACAGTCCCCTATTCCTACGAGCAGTACTTC. This sequence encodes CASSLRQTVPYSYEQYF.

The rearrangement uses TRBV4-2 and TRBJ2-1; 12 bases align to TRBD2. Trimming cost V 3 bases and J 6 bases; bases outside gene matches: 6. Germline V gives CDR1 LGHNA, CDR2 YNFKEQ. There are 16 residues in the CDR3. CDR3 in amino acids: CASSQSTSGGSNEQFF. DNA of the CDR3: TGTGCCAGCAGCCAGTCTACTAGCGGGGGGAGCAATGAGCAGTTCTTC.

This clone was counted between two and nine times. The rearrangement joins TRBV6-5 to TRBJ1-2; no clear D gene. Looked up from germline, CDR1 is MNHEY and CDR2 is SVGAGI. The germline V and J ends were trimmed by 8 bases and 1 base, with 5 bases remaining between them. The CDR3 sequence is 11 residues long. The CDR3 nucleotides read TGTGCCAGCCAGCGTAACTATGGCTACACCTTC. This sequence encodes CASQRNYGYTF.

In its sample, this clone is medium-sized. The chain is built from TRBV18 and TRBJ1-3, with D unresolved. The V gene lost 3 bases and the J gene lost 4 bases, with 7 bases spanning the gap. This CDR3 contains 13 residues. From germline, CDR1 is KGHSH and CDR2 LQKENI. The CDR3 DNA follows: TGTGCCAGCTCACCGAAGACAGGAAACACCATATATTTT. This encodes CASSPKTGNTIYF.

This clone ranks as medium-sized (0.01 to 0.1%). The V call is TRBV6-6, the J call TRBJ2-1; 8 bases fit TRBD1. Trimming at V came to 7 bases and at J to 2 bases, leaving 7 bases not matched to a gene. The CDR3 has 15 residues. The germline V gene encodes CDR1 MNHNY and CDR2 SVGAGI (reference sequence). CDR3 residues: CASKSTGETYNEQFF. In nucleotides, the CDR3 is TGTGCCAGCAAATCGACAGGGGAAACCTACAATGAGCAGTTCTTC.

The rearrangement joins TRBV7-3 to TRBJ2-3, with a tentative D call TRBD2 (7 bases). V lost 2 bases and J lost 6, with 18 bases in between. Looked up from germline, CDR1 is SGHTA and CDR2 is FQGTGA. The CDR3 runs to 16 residues. CDR3 sequence (DNA): TGTGCCAGCAGCTTATTTGCGGGGGCTCTGGAGGATACGCAGTATTTT. Protein product: CASSLFAGALEDTQYF.

The gene calls are TRBV4-1 and TRBJ2-7, with 9 bases matching TRBD1. The germline CDR1 and CDR2 sequences are MGHRA and YSYEKL. The CDR3 has 15 amino acids. J lost 7 bases, V lost 4 bases, and 11 bases had no gene match. The CDR3 is CASSRRDREYDEQYF. Written as DNA, the CDR3 is TGCGCCAGCAGCCGGCGGGACAGGGAATATGATGAGCAGTACTTC.